This T cell receptor (beta chain) was captured in a study of cytomegalovirus exposure and HLA in healthy donors. The study's findings and limits: An analysis that was carried out later associated 15,000 to 20,000 TCR beta sequences with HLA alleles at 0.05 false discovery rate. The likely origin of a cluster of highly shared sequence variants was a sequencing artifact.

To note about this clone: Its antigen is still unknown. Other nucleotide sequences in the sample specify the same CDR3.

The CDR3 extends over 13 amino acids. The V and J ends lost 3 bases and 1 base, in that order; junction bases with no gene match: 0. In germline, CDR1 is SQVTM, CDR2 ANQGSEA. Though probably carrying unrecorded immune exposures, donors were nominally healthy at sampling. PCR employed 60 Vbeta and 13 Jbeta primers. The protocol was immunoSEQ multiplex PCR, while the TCRdb copy is restricted to in-frame clones and leaves out a portion. Among 75,000 to 95,000 clones listed, 60% to 80% were seen once. The rearrangement links TRBV29-1 to TRBJ2-3; 8 nucleotides line up with TRBD2. The clonotype comes from a man aged 45-65 years in good health and CMV-seronegative. The material sequenced was PBMCs. CDR3 coding DNA: TGCAGCGTTGAGCGGGGGGGCACAGATACGCAGTATTTT. It yields the protein CSVERGGTDTQYF.